These 6 T cell receptor beta chains were all obtained from the same sample, sequenced in a study of cytomegalovirus exposure and HLA in healthy donors. The PCR ran on 60 Vbeta and 13 Jbeta primers. The method was immunoSEQ multiplex PCR; TCRdb's version includes in-frame clones alone and lacks a portion of them. Of more than 95,000 clones in the sample, under 85% were seen once. Material for sequencing was PBMCs. The receptors were sampled from a man aged 25 to 45 in good health and CMV-seronegative.

This clone was observed a single time. Additional DNA sequences in this sample encode the identical CDR3. The chain employs TRBV15 and TRBJ2-7; 7 nucleotides match TRBD2. Germline V gene lookup returns CDR1 LNHNV and CDR2 YYDKDF (reference sequence). This CDR3 region has 15 residues. The V gene end was trimmed by 0 bases and the J gene end by 1 base; junction bases not matched to a gene: 3. The CDR3 is CATSRDPGGSYEQYF. Written as DNA, the CDR3 is TGTGCCACCAGCAGAGATCCGGGGGGATCCTACGAGCAGTACTTC.

This rearrangement joins TRBV19 to TRBJ2-1; the match to TRBD2 covers 10 bases. The CDR3 runs to 15 residues. CDR1 and CDR2 from the germline V gene are LNHDA and SQIVND (reference sequence). V shed 5 bases, J shed 2 bases, and the junction held 3 bases outside the gene matches. The CDR3: CASSLLAGAYNEQFF. DNA for the CDR3: TGTGCCAGTAGTCTCCTAGCGGGGGCCTACAATGAGCAGTTCTTC. The full variable domain, completed using reference TRBV19 and TRBJ2-1, is DGGITQSPKYLFRKEGQNVTLSCEQNLNHDAMYWYRQDPGQGLRLIYYSQIVNDFQKGDIAEGYSVSREKKESFPLTVTSAQKNPTAFYLCASSLLAGAYNEQFFGPGTRLTVL.

This clone was detected only a few times. The chain uses TRBV5-5 and TRBJ2-5; D is ambiguous. V was shortened by 3 bases and J by 2 bases, with 8 bases between the two germline ends. This CDR3 has 13 residues. The germline V gene has CDR1 SGHKS and CDR2 YYEKEE (reference sequence). The CDR3 here is CASSSLEQETQYF. The CDR3 DNA is TGTGCCAGCAGCTCGTTAGAACAAGAGACCCAGTACTTC.

The rearrangement links TRBV11-2 to TRBJ1-1; D remains unclear. CDR1 SGHAT and CDR2 FQNNGV come from the germline V gene. This CDR3 region has 12 residues. V dropped 0 bases and J dropped 7 bases, with 6 bases sitting between them. CDR3 nucleotide sequence: TGTGCCAGCAGCTTAGATAGAGGTGAAGCTTTCTTT. It specifies CASSLDRGEAFF. The variable domain in full, with the rest retrieved from reference TRBV11-2 and TRBJ1-1, is EAGVAQSPRYKIIEKRQSVAFWCNPISGHATLYWYQQILGQGPKLLIQFQNNGVVDDSQLPKDRFSAERLKGVDSTLKIQPAKLEDSAVYLCASSLDRGEAFFGQGTRLTVV.

CDR3 DNA: TGTGCCAGTAGTAGCACTAGCAGACTTAATGAGCAGTTCTTC. It encodes CASSSTSRLNEQFF. This chain links TRBV19 with TRBJ2-1, with D possibly being TRBD2 (6 bases). Germline CDR1 and CDR2: LNHDA and SQIVND (reference sequence). This CDR3 region has 14 residues. Trimming pared 4 bases from V and 7 bases from J, leaving 14 bases between.

V gene TRBV9 combines with J gene TRBJ2-2; 7 positions match TRBD1. Losses at the gene ends were 4 bases for V and 7 bases for J; bases not matched to a gene: 16. This CDR3 has 17 amino acids. Looked up from germline, CDR1 is SGDLS and CDR2 is YYNGEE. This CDR3 is CASSRRGGSVSGGELFF. DNA of the CDR3: TGTGCCAGCAGCAGGAGAGGGGGCTCTGTTTCGGGCGGGGAGCTGTTTTTT.